The present entry profiles one TCR beta chain with its context. Many counts were recorded for this clonotype. There is no known antigen for this receptor. No quality values exist for individual bases; no much larger clone is one base distant. The CDR3 numbers 15 residues from cysteine through phenylalanine. Only the CDR3 region is kept as DNA, spanning 45 bases read in frame from base 1. V was cut back by 4 bases and J by 5 bases, leaving a gap of 14 bases between them. The CDR1 and CDR2 encoded by the germline V gene are SNHLY and FYNNEI. Amplification of TCR beta CDR3 regions was carried out from RNA transcripts. The TCR CDR3 was subjected to a first round of RT-PCR using the HTBI primer set and the Qiagen OneStep RT-PCR kit. A second multiplex PCR round built the libraries, followed by size selection and purification. Paired-end sequencing of the libraries was performed with 100 bp reads on an Illumina HiSeq2000. Concerning the study's data processing: SOAPnuke was used to process the raw data, throwing out any read that contained adapters or uncalled bases, had a mean Phred below 15, or lacked an exact constant-primer or identifier match. High-quality paired reads were merged using COPE v1.2.5, and each unique nucleotide sequence was defined as a clonotype. MiTCR v1.1 was used to align the clonotypes against IMGT TRBV, TRBD and TRBJ reference segments. Only V-J combinations with frequency above 0.0001, covering roughly 99% of repertoires, were analysed. A TCS score was defined as the ratio between F50 (clonal expansion) and ExV (chaos), using BLOSUM62-based TCRdist between CDR3 peptides within each V-J. Welch's t-statistics and random forest reduced roughly 540 V-J features to 13, which were used in a naive Bayes classifier (R e1071). The public reads were quality trimmed at Q25 with fastp and then assembled into clones with MiXCR by TCRdb, keeping productive beta chains. For every CDR3 protein sequence, its rows merge into one entry that carries the most common genes and DNA. The V and J calls and clone size are TCRdb's, not the authors'. Recorded for this sample are around 690,000 distinct CDR3 sequences; roughly a sixth of them occurred a single time. The top ten clonotypes cover about 14% of the sample.

The data were taken from a study of T cells in Graves' hyperthyroidism and ophthalmopathy (dated by TCRdb to 2018 to 2020). General notes on the study: Peripheral blood samples were taken at initial diagnosis, before any treatment was given. TCR V-J signatures able to tell the groups apart were searched for in a discovery cohort of approximately 95 patients, of whom fewer than 45 had Graves' ophthalmopathy and under 65 had stable Graves' hyperthyroidism. Following sampling, methimazole starting at 30 mg daily was given to hyperthyroidism patients, and high-dose intravenous methylprednisolone was given to ophthalmopathy patients. TCR Vbeta CDR3 sequencing of 130 to 150 peripheral blood samples (43 ophthalmopathy, around 80 hyperthyroidism and approximately 17 progressor patients) is reported in the paper. In addition, the study compared T-cell repertoires in thyroid tissue and in blood from roughly six Graves' hyperthyroidism patients. Whether ophthalmopathy could be predicted prospectively was tested in an independent validation cohort made up of 18 to 20 hyperthyroidism patients plus 17 patients who later progressed to ophthalmopathy. The 75 to 100 discovery patients were divided at random into training and test sets in a 7:3 ratio. What the research found in general, with its limitations: Most expanded thyroid clonotypes (frequency above 0.001) were also detected in blood, a finding suggesting that blood repertoires may reflect thyroid immune responses. In cross-validation, a model built on a 13 V-J signature told ophthalmopathy apart from stable hyperthyroidism with roughly 87% sensitivity and roughly 82% specificity, and in testing the same model reached 80%/75%. In validation, the model predicted progression to ophthalmopathy with approximately 71% sensitivity and 72% to 75% specificity, a median of 6.5 months before onset. Sample size was not statistically predetermined, and investigators were not blinded to group allocation.

A patient counted as having stable Graves' hyperthyroidism if no progression to ophthalmopathy occurred over 18 months of follow-up. Hyperthyroidism patients were newly diagnosed, had a disease duration of under 2 months, and were aged 18 to 65 years. Exclusion was applied to patients with uncontrolled infections, other autoimmune diseases, pregnancy or lactation. Diagnoses were based on clinical symptoms, serum thyroxine and TRAb, thyroid ultrasound and orbital computed tomography. Ficoll-Paque density gradient centrifugation was used to isolate PBMCs from approximately 10 ml of fresh peripheral blood. Total RNA was extracted using Trizol reagent, and RNA quality was assessed on an Agilent 2100 Bioanalyzer.

The chain is encoded by TRBV2 joined to TRBJ1-4, with the D gene uncertain. Sequencing input: blood. The clonotype comes from a man aged 50 or older with Graves' hyperthyroidism. DNA sequence: TGTGCCAGCAGTGGAAGCCGCGGAGTCAATGAAAAACTGTTTTTT. This sequence encodes CASSGSRGVNEKLFF. Extended through the reference TRBV2 and TRBJ1-4 proteins, this CDR3 yields the full variable domain: EPEVTQTPSHQVTQMGQEVILRCVPISNHLYFYWYRQILGQKVEFLVSFYNNEISEKSEIFDDQFSVERPDGSNFTLKIRSTKLEDSAMYFCASSGSRGVNEKLFFGSGTQLSVL.